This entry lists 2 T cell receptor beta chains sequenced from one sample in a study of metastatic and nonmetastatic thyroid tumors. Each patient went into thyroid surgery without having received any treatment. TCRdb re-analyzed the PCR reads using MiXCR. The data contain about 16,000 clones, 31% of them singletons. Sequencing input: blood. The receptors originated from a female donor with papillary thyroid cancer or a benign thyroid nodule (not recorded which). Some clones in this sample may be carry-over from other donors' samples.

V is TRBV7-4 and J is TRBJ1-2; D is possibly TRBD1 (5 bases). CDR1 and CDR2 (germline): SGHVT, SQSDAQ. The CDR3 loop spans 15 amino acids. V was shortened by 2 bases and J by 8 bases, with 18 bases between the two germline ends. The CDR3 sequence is CASSLRGSPFWGYTF. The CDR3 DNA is TGTGCCAGCAGCTTAAGGGGCTCCCCTTTCTGGGGCTACACCTTC. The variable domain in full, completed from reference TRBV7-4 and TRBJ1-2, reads GAGVSQSPRYKVAKRGRDVALRCDSISGHVTLYWYRQTLGQGSEVLTYSQSDAQRDKSGRPSGRFSAERPERSVSTLKIQRTEQGDSAVYLCASSLRGSPFWGYTFGSGTRLTVV.

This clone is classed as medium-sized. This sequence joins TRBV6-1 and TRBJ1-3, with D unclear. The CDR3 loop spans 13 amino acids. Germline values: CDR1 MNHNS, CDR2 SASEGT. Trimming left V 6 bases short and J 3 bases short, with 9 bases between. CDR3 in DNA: TGTGCCAGCAGGGGAGGGAATGGAAACACCATATATTTT. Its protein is CASRGGNGNTIYF.